This T cell receptor beta chain derives from a study of OX40 agonist ivuxolimab in advanced cancers. The V gene lost 6 bases and the J gene lost 1 base, with 12 bases spanning the gap. The V gene's germline CDR1 is MNHEY and CDR2 SMNVEV (reference sequence). CDR3 length: 14 residues. TCRdb keeps only in-frame clones here, not all; method: immunoSEQ multiplex PCR. The data hold approximately 120,000 clones, with roughly 92% observed a single time. This TCR derives from an adult with an advanced solid tumor such as melanoma, head and neck, liver or kidney cancer. This specimen was CD4+ or CD8+ T cells sorted from blood, taken in a trial of the OX40 agonist ivuxolimab. V is TRBV27 and J is TRBJ2-5; D is unresolved. CDR3 loop: CASSPSQTQETQYF. CDR3 nucleotide sequence: TGTGCCAGCAGCCCTTCACAGACCCAAGAGACCCAGTACTTC.